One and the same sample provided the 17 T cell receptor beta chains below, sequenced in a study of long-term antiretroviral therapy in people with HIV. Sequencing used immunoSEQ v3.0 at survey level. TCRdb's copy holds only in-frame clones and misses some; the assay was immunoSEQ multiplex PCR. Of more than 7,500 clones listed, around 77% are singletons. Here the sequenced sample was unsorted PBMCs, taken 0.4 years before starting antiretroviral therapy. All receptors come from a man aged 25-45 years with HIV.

The DNA for the CDR3 is TGTGCCATCAGTGAGTCGGCGGGGGCCACCTCTGGGGCCAACGTCCTGACTTTC. It encodes CAISESAGATSGANVLTF. The rearrangement uses TRBV10-3 and TRBJ2-6; a possible D gene is TRBD2 (7 bases). The CDR3 is 18 amino acids. CDR1 and CDR2 from the germline V gene are ENHRY and SYGVKD. Trimming took off 0 bases at V and 0 bases at J, with 12 bases between the two ends.

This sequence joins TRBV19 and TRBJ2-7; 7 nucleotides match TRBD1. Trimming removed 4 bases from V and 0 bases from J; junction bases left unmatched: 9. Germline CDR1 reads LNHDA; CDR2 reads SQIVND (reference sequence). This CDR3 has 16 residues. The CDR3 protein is CASSTRTGTASYEQYF. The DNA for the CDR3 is TGTGCCAGTAGTACTAGAACCGGGACAGCCTCCTACGAGCAGTACTTC.

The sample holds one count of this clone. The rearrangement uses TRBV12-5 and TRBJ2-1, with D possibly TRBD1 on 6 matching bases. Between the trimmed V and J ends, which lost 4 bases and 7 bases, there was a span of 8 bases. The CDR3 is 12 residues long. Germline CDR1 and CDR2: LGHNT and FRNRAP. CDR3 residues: CASGSQGNEQFF. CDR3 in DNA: TGTGCTAGTGGTTCTCAGGGGAATGAGCAGTTCTTC.

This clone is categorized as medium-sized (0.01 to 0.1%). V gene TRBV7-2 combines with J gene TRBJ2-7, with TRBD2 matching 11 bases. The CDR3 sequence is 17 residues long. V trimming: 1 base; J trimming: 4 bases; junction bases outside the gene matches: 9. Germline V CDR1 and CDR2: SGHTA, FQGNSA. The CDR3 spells CASSLGPIAGGSYEQYF. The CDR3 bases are TGTGCCAGCAGCTTAGGACCCATAGCGGGAGGGAGTTACGAGCAGTACTTC.

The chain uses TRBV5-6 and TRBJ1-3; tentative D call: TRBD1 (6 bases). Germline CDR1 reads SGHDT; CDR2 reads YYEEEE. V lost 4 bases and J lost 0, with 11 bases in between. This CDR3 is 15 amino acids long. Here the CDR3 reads CASSLGGLSGNTIYF. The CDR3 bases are TGTGCCAGCAGCCTAGGGGGACTCTCTGGAAACACCATATATTTT.

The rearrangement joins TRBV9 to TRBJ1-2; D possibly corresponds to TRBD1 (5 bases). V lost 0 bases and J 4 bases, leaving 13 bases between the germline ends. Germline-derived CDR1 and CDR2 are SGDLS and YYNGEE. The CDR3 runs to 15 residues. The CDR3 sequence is CASSVAWRGSYGYTF. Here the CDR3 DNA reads TGTGCCAGCAGCGTAGCTTGGAGGGGATCCTATGGCTACACCTTC.

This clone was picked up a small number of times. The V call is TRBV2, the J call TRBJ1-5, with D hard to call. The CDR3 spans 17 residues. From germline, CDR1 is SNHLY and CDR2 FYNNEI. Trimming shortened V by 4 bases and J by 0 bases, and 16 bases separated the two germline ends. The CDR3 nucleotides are TGTGCCAGCAGTGGGGCCAGGTGGGATTATAGCAATCAGCCCCAGCATTTT. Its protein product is CASSGARWDYSNQPQHF.

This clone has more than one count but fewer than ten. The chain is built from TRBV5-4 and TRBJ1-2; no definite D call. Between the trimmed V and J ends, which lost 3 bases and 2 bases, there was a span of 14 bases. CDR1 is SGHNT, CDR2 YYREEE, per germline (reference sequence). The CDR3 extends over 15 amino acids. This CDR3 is CASSSPMQPNYGYTF. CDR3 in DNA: TGTGCCAGCAGCTCTCCCATGCAGCCCAACTATGGCTACACCTTC.

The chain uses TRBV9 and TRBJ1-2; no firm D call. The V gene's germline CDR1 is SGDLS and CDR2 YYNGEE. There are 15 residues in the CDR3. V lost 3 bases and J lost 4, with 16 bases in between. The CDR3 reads CASSEAPGAPYGYTF. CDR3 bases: TGTGCCAGCAGCGAAGCCCCCGGAGCCCCCTATGGCTACACCTTC.

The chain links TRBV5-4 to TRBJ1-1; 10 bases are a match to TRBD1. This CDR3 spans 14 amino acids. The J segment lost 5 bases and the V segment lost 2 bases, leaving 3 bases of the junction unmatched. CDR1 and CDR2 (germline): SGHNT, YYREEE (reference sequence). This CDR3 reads CASSFDRGLTEAFF. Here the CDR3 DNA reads TGTGCCAGCAGCTTCGACAGGGGGCTTACTGAAGCTTTCTTT.

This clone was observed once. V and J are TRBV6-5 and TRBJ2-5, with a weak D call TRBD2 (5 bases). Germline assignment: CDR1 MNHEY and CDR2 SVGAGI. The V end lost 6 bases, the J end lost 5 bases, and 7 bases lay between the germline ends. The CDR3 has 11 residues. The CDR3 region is CASRAGETQYF. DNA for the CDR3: TGTGCCAGCAGGGCGGGCGAGACCCAGTACTTC.

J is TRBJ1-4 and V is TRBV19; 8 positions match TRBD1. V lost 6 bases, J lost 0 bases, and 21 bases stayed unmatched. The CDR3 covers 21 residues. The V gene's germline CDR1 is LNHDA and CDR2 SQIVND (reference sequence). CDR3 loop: CASSHGDRGRRAKATNEKLFF. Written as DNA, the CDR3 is TGTGCCAGTAGCCACGGAGACAGGGGAAGAAGGGCGAAAGCAACTAATGAAAAACTGTTTTTT.

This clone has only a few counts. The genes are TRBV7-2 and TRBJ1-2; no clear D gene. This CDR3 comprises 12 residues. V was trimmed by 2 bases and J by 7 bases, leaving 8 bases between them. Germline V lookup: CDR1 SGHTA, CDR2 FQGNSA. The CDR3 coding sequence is TGTGCCAGCAGCTTAAGAGAGGGTGGCTACACCTTC. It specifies CASSLREGGYTF.

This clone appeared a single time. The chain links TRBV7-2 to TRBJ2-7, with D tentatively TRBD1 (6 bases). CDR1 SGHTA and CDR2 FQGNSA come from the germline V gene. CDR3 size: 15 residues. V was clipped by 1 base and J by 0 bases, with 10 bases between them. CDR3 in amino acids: CASSLGGHHSYEQYF. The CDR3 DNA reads TGTGCCAGCAGCTTAGGGGGACACCACTCCTACGAGCAGTACTTC.

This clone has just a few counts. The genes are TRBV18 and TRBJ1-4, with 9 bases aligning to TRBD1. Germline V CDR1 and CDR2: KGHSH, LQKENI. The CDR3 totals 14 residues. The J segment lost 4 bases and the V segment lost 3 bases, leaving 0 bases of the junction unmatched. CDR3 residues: CASSPGQGNEKLFF. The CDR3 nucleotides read TGTGCCAGCTCACCGGGACAGGGTAATGAAAAACTGTTTTTT.

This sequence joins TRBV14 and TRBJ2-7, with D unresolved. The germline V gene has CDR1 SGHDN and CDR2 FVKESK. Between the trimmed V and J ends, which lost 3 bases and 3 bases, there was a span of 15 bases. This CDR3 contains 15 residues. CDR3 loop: CASSHYGTLGYEQYF. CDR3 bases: TGTGCCAGCAGCCATTACGGAACCTTGGGCTACGAGCAGTACTTC.

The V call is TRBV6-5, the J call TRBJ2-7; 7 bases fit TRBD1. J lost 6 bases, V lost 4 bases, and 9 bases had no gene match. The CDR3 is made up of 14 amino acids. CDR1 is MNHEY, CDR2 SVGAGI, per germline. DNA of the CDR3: TGTGCCAGCAGTTTAGGGACAGCCCGTCGCGAGCAGTACTTC. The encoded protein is CASSLGTARREQYF.